These 30 T cell receptor beta chains share one sample of origin, sequenced in a study of blood T cells in healthy people across ages. It was with a sample-barcoded 5' primer and a J-beta primer mix that a second PCR of roughly 7 to 12 cycles was run. TCRdb independently ran MiXCR on the 5' RACE reads; one entry per CDR3 protein. The sample records hundreds of thousands of distinct CDR3 sequences, 35% to 40% being singletons. What was sequenced was blood. Every receptor here comes from a man younger than 30 in good health.

This clonotype came up a few times. The rearrangement joins TRBV20-1 to TRBJ2-5; D may match TRBD1 or TRBD2 (6 bases each). CDR1 and CDR2 (germline): DFQATT, SNEGSKA (reference sequence). The ends were cut back, 7 bases at V and 4 bases at J, with 22 bases in the middle. The CDR3 consists of 15 residues. Here the CDR3 reads CSVPGAATLGETQYF. CDR3 nucleotide sequence: TGCAGTGTTCCGGGGGCGGCTACACTCGGAGAGACCCAGTACTTC.

This clonotype has more than one count but fewer than ten. The chain combines TRBV12-3 or TRBV12-4 with TRBJ2-7, with 11 bases fitting TRBD2. The CDR3 is made up of 16 amino acids. The V and J ends lost 6 bases and 7 bases, in that order; junction bases with no gene match: 14. CDR3 DNA sequence: TGTGCCAGCAGCCCTACGACTAGCGGGGTTGACAATGAGCAGTACTTC. Amino acids: CASSPTTSGVDNEQYF.

This chain connects TRBV27 to TRBJ2-1; 8 bases agree with TRBD2. The junction had 15 bases not matched to a gene; V was cut back by 6 bases and J by 5 bases. Per the germline V gene, CDR1 is MNHEY and CDR2 is SMNVEV (reference sequence). This CDR3 is 17 amino acids long. The CDR3 nucleotides are TGTGCCAGCAGATTAAACCCAAGGGCGGGGGGTAACAATGAGCAGTTCTTC. It specifies CASRLNPRAGGNNEQFF.

With regard to this clonotype: The junction departs from germline at one end; a sequencing error may be responsible. The V and J genes are TRBV7-2 and TRBJ1-5; TRBD1 matches 7 bases. Germline V gene lookup returns CDR1 SGHTA and CDR2 FQGNSA. The CDR3 has 14 amino acids. CDR3 in DNA: TGTGCCAGCAGCCAAGGGACAGCGGTTCAGACCCAGCATTTT. Translating gives CASSQGTAVQTQHF.

A note on this clonotype: The junction does not match germline at one end; this may be a read error. This sequence joins TRBV6-6 and TRBJ2-4; tentatively, D is TRBD1 (5 bases). Germline V CDR1 and CDR2: MNHNY, SVGAGI (reference sequence). This CDR3 has 17 amino acids. DNA of the CDR3: TGTGCCGGCAGTTCTCGACAGTCATCTCTAGCCAAAAACATTCAGTACTTC. The encoded protein is CAGSSRQSSLAKNIQYF.

The J gene is TRBJ2-5, the V gene TRBV4-3; D is possibly TRBD2 (5 bases). V shed 0 bases and J shed 11 bases, with 16 bases lying between them. Germline V CDR1 and CDR2: LGHNA, YSLEER. The CDR3 runs 14 residues. DNA for the CDR3: TGCGCCAGCAGCCAAGATGCCATAGGGAGTGAGCAGTACTTC. Translated, it gives CASSQDAIGSEQYF.

This clonotype has just a few counts. The chain couples TRBV7-2 to TRBJ1-1; D ambiguous. Germline CDR1 is SGHTA and CDR2 is FQGNSA. V was pared by 5 bases and J by 5 bases, with 15 bases between. The CDR3 covers 14 residues. The CDR3 region is CASSRGRERTEAFF. The CDR3 DNA reads TGTGCCAGCAGCCGCGGAAGGGAAAGGACTGAAGCTTTCTTT.

This clonotype has a handful of counts. V gene TRBV6-1 combines with J gene TRBJ2-7, with TRBD1 identical over 7 bases. Germline CDR1 is MNHNS and CDR2 is SASEGT. The V gene end was trimmed by 2 bases and the J gene end by 4 bases; junction bases not matched to a gene: 11. The CDR3 covers 16 residues. The CDR3 DNA follows: TGTGCCAGCAGTGAATTGGCCGGGACAGCCCCTTACGAGCAGTACTTC. Amino acid sequence: CASSELAGTAPYEQYF.

This clonotype showed up just a few times. The chain couples TRBV7-9 to TRBJ2-3; 7 positions agree with TRBD2. V shed 6 bases, J shed 3 bases, and the junction held 12 bases outside the gene matches. The length of the CDR3 is 16 residues. Germline CDR1 and CDR2: SEHNR and FQNEAQ (reference sequence). The CDR3 nucleotides read TGTGCCAGCAGTCCTAATCAGGGAGGGAGTACAGATACGCAGTATTTT. Translation gives CASSPNQGGSTDTQYF.

The rearrangement links TRBV3-1 to TRBJ1-4, with TRBD1 as a possible D gene (5 bases). V was pared by 8 bases and J by 7 bases, with 11 bases between. The CDR3 has 12 amino acids. The V gene's germline CDR1 is LGHDT and CDR2 YNNKEL (reference sequence). DNA for the CDR3: TGTGCCAGCGAAGGGGTGCGTGAAAAACTGTTTTTT. This sequence encodes CASEGVREKLFF.

This chain connects TRBV4-1 to TRBJ2-6; D remains ambiguous. From germline, CDR1 is MGHRA and CDR2 YSYEKL. The CDR3 runs 18 residues. Deletions cut 1 base from V and 0 bases from J, with 13 bases between. The CDR3 sequence: CASSQVPLLGSGANVLTF. In nucleotides, the CDR3 is TGCGCCAGCAGCCAAGTCCCATTGTTGGGCTCTGGGGCCAACGTCCTGACTTTC.

This clonotype has only a few counts. The chain joins TRBV20-1 to TRBJ2-1; 10 bases are a match to TRBD2. From germline, CDR1 is DFQATT and CDR2 SNEGSKA (reference sequence). J gave up 6 bases and V 3 bases, and 2 bases lay outside the gene matches. This CDR3 has 13 amino acids. CDR3 bases: TGCAGTGCTAGCAGCGGGGGGGCCAATGAGCAGTTCTTC. This encodes CSASSGGANEQFF.

This chain uses TRBV9 with TRBJ1-2; perhaps TRBD1 as D (5 bases). Per the germline V gene, CDR1 is SGDLS and CDR2 is YYNGEE. V lost 0 bases to trimming and J lost 4 bases, with 19 bases between them. The CDR3 is made up of 17 amino acids. CDR3 in DNA: TGTGCCAGCAGCGTAGGGAGGTGGGGCAGGGCAGGCTATGGCTACACCTTC. Its translation is CASSVGRWGRAGYGYTF.

The sample holds many counts of this clonotype. The chain employs TRBV12-3 or TRBV12-4 and TRBJ2-6; D is unresolved. Trimming shortened V by 3 bases and J by 3 bases, and 3 bases separated the two germline ends. The CDR3 consists of 13 residues. The CDR3 nucleotides are TGTGCCAGCAGTTTGGGTGGGGCCAACGTCCTGACTTTC. This sequence encodes CASSLGGANVLTF.

This clonotype was counted at least ten times. The genes are TRBV6-5 and TRBJ1-2, with TRBD1 as a possible D gene (6 bases). The germline CDR1 and CDR2 sequences are MNHEY and SVGAGI. V shed 6 bases and J shed 4 bases, with 15 bases lying between them. The CDR3 length is 14 residues. The CDR3 nucleotides are TGTGCCAGCAGCCCACAGGGCGGCGTCTATGGCTACACCTTC. Amino acids: CASSPQGGVYGYTF.

This chain connects TRBV20-1 to TRBJ2-5, with TRBD2 matching over 14 bases. V lost 0 bases, J lost 11 bases, and 14 bases stayed unmatched. From germline, CDR1 is DFQATT and CDR2 SNEGSKA (reference sequence). The CDR3 sequence is 17 residues long. CDR3 bases: TGCAGTGCTAGAGATAGGGGACTAGCGGGGGTAGGCAATGAGCAGTACTTC. Its translation is CSARDRGLAGVGNEQYF.

This chain links TRBV7-2 with TRBJ1-2; 9 nucleotides match TRBD1. Germline V gives CDR1 SGHTA, CDR2 FQGNSA. V gave up 5 bases and J gave up 4 bases; unmatched junction bases: 11. The CDR3 spans 16 residues. The CDR3, as DNA: TGTGCCAGCAGCACCCGGACAGGGGCCCCTGGCTATGGCTACACCTTC. Translated, it gives CASSTRTGAPGYGYTF. Full variable domain (remainder filled in from reference TRBV7-2 and TRBJ1-2): GAGVSQSPSNKVTEKGKDVELRCDPISGHTALYWYRQSLGQGLEFLIYFQGNSAPDKSGLPSDRFSAERTGGSVSTLTIQRTQQEDSAVYLCASSTRTGAPGYGYTFGSGTRLTVV.

A word on this clonotype: This may be a read error: a much more frequent sequence differs by one nucleotide. The chain has TRBV20-1 and TRBJ2-1, with D possibly being TRBD1 (6 bases). The CDR3 consists of 14 residues. The germline V gene encodes CDR1 DFQATT and CDR2 SNEGSKA (reference sequence). The CDR3, as DNA: TGCAGTGCTAGCCCAGGGGAGTCCTACAATGGGCAGTTCTTC. Residues: CSASPGESYNGQFF.

This chain links TRBV5-1 with TRBJ2-5; D possibly matches TRBD1 or TRBD2 (5 bases each). CDR3 length: 15 amino acids. Germline loops: CDR1 SGHRS, CDR2 YFSETQ. V lost 0 bases, J lost 11 bases, and 20 bases lay in between. CDR3 region: CASSLAGEGIDEQYF. The DNA of the CDR3 is TGCGCCAGCAGCTTGGCCGGAGAGGGGATAGATGAGCAGTACTTC. The full variable domain, its missing parts supplied by reference TRBV5-1 and TRBJ2-5, is KAGVTQTPRYLIKTRGQQVTLSCSPISGHRSVSWYQQTPGQGLQFLFEYFSETQRNKGNFPGRFSGRQFSNSRSEMNVSTLELGDSALYLCASSLAGEGIDEQYFGPGTRLLVL.

On this clonotype itself: A read error is possible here, since a much larger clone lies one base away. The rearrangement joins TRBV12-3 or TRBV12-4 to TRBJ1-4; D is unresolved. The CDR3 is made up of 14 amino acids. Between the trimmed V and J ends, which lost 5 bases and 3 bases, there was a span of 10 bases. The chain's CDR3 is CASSVGPANEKLFF. The CDR3 bases are TGTGCCAGCAGTGTAGGGCCTGCTAATGAAAAACTGTTTTTT.

This clonotype was seen at least ten times. The V gene is TRBV20-1, the J gene TRBJ1-2; D gene unclear. V was cut by 3 bases and J by 10 bases, with 9 bases left in between. The CDR3 covers 10 residues. The germline V gene encodes CDR1 DFQATT and CDR2 SNEGSKA (reference sequence). The CDR3 spells CSASGQNYTF. For the CDR3, the DNA is TGCAGTGCTAGCGGGCAGAACTACACCTTC.

This chain uses TRBV12-3 or TRBV12-4 with TRBJ2-1; TRBD1 agrees at 10 bases. V was pared by 6 bases and J by 4 bases, with 9 bases of the junction left unmatched. CDR3 length: 16 residues. In DNA, the CDR3 is TGTGCCAGCAGCTCACAGGGACAGGGGAGTTACAATGAGCAGTTCTTC. Its translation is CASSSQGQGSYNEQFF.

The J gene is TRBJ2-1, the V gene TRBV20-1; D is tentatively TRBD1 or TRBD2 (6 bases each). V lost 4 bases and J lost 9, with 19 bases in between. CDR3 length: 14 residues. Germline CDR1 is DFQATT and CDR2 is SNEGSKA (reference sequence). CDR3 sequence (DNA): TGCAGTGCTATCGGGCGGGGTGGGGACATTGAGCAGTTCTTC. Its protein is CSAIGRGGDIEQFF.

The rearrangement joins TRBV14 to TRBJ2-1, with 7 bases fitting TRBD2. In germline, CDR1 is SGHDN, CDR2 FVKESK. V shed 4 bases, J shed 4 bases, and the junction held 19 bases outside the gene matches. This CDR3 is 19 amino acids long. CDR3 in DNA: TGTGCCAGCAGCCGAATACAAATCCCCGGGACTAAGAGGTACAATGAGCAGTTCTTC. Translating gives CASSRIQIPGTKRYNEQFF.

The J gene is TRBJ2-1, the V gene TRBV11-2; 8 nucleotides align to TRBD1. There are 15 residues in the CDR3. Per germline, CDR1 SGHAT and CDR2 FQNNGV. V shed 2 bases and J 7 bases; nucleotides not matched to a gene: 7. CDR3 residues: CASSLSGQGLNEQFF. CDR3 nucleotide sequence: TGTGCCAGCAGCTTATCAGGACAGGGATTGAATGAGCAGTTCTTC. Filled out from reference TRBV11-2 and TRBJ2-1, the complete variable domain reads EAGVAQSPRYKIIEKRQSVAFWCNPISGHATLYWYQQILGQGPKLLIQFQNNGVVDDSQLPKDRFSAERLKGVDSTLKIQPAKLEDSAVYLCASSLSGQGLNEQFFGPGTRLTVL.

In its sample, this clonotype was seen many times. The rearrangement joins TRBV7-8 to TRBJ2-6; possibly TRBD1 for D (5 bases). Germline-derived CDR1 and CDR2 are SGHVS and FQNEAQ. This CDR3 has 15 residues. Trimming shortened V by 4 bases and J by 0 bases, and 7 bases separated the two germline ends. The CDR3 here is CASSSRDSGANVLTF. The CDR3 DNA sequence: TGTGCCAGCAGCTCCAGGGACTCTGGGGCCAACGTCCTGACTTTC.

A few counts support this clonotype. The chain links TRBV12-3 or TRBV12-4 to TRBJ2-1, with 9 bases fitting TRBD2. The CDR3 loop spans 15 amino acids. V was clipped by 7 bases and J by 6 bases; unmatched bases: 10. CDR3 DNA sequence: TGTGCCAGCACTCTCACGCGGGGGGGCGTCAATGAGCAGTTCTTC. It yields the protein CASTLTRGGVNEQFF.

The J gene is TRBJ2-5, the V gene TRBV25-1, with a tentative D call TRBD2 (6 bases). Deletions cut 1 base from V and 4 bases from J, with 16 bases between. Looked up from germline, CDR1 is MGHDK and CDR2 is SYGVNS. The CDR3 totals 16 residues. This CDR3 reads CASSELRASVVETQYF. The CDR3 DNA follows: TGTGCCAGCAGTGAATTGAGGGCTAGCGTAGTAGAGACCCAGTACTTC.

The V gene is TRBV27, the J gene TRBJ2-1, with 7 bases that match TRBD1. The germline CDR1 and CDR2 sequences are MNHEY and SMNVEV (reference sequence). V trimming: 4 bases; J trimming: 6 bases; junction bases outside the gene matches: 3. The CDR3 runs to 13 residues. The CDR3 sequence is CASSSGQFNEQFF. The CDR3 region has the DNA TGTGCCAGCAGTTCGGGACAGTTCAATGAGCAGTTCTTC.

The gene calls are TRBV27 and TRBJ2-7; 10 nucleotides align to TRBD1. The germline V gene has CDR1 MNHEY and CDR2 SMNVEV (reference sequence). This CDR3 contains 13 residues. V lost 11 bases to trimming and J lost 1 base; unmatched junction nucleotides: 5. For the CDR3, the DNA is TGTGCCGTAAGGGACAGGGGTTCCTACGAGCAGTACTTC. Its translation: CAVRDRGSYEQYF.